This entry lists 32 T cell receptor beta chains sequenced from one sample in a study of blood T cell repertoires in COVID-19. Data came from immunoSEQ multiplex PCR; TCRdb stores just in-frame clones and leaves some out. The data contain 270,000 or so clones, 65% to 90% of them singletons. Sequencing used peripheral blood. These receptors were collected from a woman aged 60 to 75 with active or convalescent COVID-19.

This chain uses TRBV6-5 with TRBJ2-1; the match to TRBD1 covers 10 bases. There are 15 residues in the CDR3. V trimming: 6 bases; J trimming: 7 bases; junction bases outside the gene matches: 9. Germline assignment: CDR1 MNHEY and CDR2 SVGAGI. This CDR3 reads CASRLDRGGRNEQFF. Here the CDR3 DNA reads TGTGCCAGCAGACTGGACAGGGGGGGACGAAATGAGCAGTTCTTC.

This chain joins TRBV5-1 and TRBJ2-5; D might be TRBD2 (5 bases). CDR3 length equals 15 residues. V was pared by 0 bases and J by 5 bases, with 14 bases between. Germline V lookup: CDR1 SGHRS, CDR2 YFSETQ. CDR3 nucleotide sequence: TGCGCCAGCAGCTTGGTTGGCCGATCGGGGGAGACCCAGTACTTC. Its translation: CASSLVGRSGETQYF.

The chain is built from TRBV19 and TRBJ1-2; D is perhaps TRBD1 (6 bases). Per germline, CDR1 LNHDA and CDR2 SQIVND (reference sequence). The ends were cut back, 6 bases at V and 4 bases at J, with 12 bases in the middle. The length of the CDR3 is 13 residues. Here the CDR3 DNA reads TGTGCCAGTAGCCCGCCCAGGGGCTATGGCTACACCTTC. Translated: CASSPPRGYGYTF.

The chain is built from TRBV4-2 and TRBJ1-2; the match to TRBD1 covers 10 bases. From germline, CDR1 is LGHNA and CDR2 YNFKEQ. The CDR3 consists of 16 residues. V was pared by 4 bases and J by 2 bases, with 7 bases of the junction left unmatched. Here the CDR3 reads CASSPSDRGINYGYTF. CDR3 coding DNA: TGTGCCAGCAGCCCCTCGGACAGGGGGATAAACTATGGCTACACCTTC.

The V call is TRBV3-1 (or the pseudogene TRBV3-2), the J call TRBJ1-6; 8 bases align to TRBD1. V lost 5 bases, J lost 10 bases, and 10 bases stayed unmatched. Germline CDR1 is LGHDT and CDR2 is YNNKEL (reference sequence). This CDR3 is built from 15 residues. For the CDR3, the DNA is TGTGCCAGCAGCAAATCAGGGGGCCGGAGGTCACCCCTCCACTTT. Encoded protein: CASSKSGGRRSPLHF.

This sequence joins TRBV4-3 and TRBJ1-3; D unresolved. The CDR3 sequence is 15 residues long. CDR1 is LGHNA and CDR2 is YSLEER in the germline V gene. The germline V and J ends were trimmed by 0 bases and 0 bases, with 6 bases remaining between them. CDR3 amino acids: CASSQDRHSGNTIYF. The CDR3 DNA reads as TGCGCCAGCAGCCAAGACAGGCACTCTGGAAACACCATATATTTT.

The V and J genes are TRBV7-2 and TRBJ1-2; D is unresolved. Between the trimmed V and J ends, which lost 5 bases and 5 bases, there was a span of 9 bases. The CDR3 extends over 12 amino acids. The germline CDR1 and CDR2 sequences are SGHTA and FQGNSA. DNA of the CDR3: TGTGCCAGCAGCCCTCCGGAGTATGGCTACACCTTC. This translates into CASSPPEYGYTF.

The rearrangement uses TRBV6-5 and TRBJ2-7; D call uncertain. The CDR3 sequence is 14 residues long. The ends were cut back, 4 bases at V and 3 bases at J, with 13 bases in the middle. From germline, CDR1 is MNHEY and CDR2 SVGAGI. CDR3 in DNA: TGTGCCAGCAGTTCCTACAGTACAAACTACGAGCAGTACTTC. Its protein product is CASSSYSTNYEQYF.

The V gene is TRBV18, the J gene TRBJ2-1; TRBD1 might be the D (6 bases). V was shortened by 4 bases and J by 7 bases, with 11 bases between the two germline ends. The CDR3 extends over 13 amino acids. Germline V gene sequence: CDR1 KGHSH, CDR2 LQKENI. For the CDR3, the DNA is TGTGCCAGCTCACGTACAGGGCGGAATGAGCAGTTCTTC. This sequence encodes CASSRTGRNEQFF.

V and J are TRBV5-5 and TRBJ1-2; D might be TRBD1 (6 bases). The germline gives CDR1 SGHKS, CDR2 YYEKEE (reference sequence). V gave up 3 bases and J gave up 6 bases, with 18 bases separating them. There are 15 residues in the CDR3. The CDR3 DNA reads TGTGCCAGCAGCTACATACCGACGGGGGGCAATGGCTACACCTTC. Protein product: CASSYIPTGGNGYTF.

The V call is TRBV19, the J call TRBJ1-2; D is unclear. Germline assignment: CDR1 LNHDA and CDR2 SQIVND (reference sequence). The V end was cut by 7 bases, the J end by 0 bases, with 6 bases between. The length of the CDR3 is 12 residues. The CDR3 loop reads CASTSSNYGYTF. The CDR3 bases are TGTGCCAGTACCTCGTCTAACTATGGCTACACCTTC.

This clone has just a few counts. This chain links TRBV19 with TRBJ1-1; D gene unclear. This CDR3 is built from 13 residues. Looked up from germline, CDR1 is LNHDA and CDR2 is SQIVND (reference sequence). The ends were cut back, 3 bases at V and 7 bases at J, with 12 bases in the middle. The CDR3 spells CASSMSGGGEAFF. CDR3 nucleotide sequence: TGTGCCAGTAGTATGTCGGGAGGAGGTGAAGCTTTCTTT.

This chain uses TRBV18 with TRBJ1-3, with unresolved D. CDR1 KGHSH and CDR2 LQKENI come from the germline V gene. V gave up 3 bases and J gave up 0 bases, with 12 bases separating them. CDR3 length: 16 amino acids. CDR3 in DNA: TGTGCCAGCTCACCTCGGGAACTGGGCTCTGGAAACACCATATATTTT. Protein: CASSPRELGSGNTIYF.

The CDR3 reads CASSLGVVGVGITEAFF. The CDR3 nucleotides are TGCGCCAGCAGCTTGGGGGTCGTAGGGGTCGGTATTACTGAAGCTTTCTTT. This chain joins TRBV5-1 and TRBJ1-1, with a possible D match to TRBD1 (5 bases). The germline V gene has CDR1 SGHRS and CDR2 YFSETQ. This CDR3 region has 17 residues. Trimming removed 0 bases at V and 5 bases at J, with 20 bases between.

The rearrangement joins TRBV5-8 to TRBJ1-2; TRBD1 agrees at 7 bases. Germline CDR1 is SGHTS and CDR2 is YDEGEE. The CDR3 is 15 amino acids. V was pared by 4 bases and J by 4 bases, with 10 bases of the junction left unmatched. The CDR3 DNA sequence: TGTGCCAGCAGCCGAAACAGGGGCAATTTCTATGGCTACACCTTC. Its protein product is CASSRNRGNFYGYTF.

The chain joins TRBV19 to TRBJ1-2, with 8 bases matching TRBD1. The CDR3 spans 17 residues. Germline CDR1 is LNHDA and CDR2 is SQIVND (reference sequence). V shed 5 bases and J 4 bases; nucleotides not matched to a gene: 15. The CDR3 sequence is CASSHGSLGTGPYGYTF. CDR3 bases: TGTGCCAGTAGTCATGGCTCGCTGGGGACAGGTCCCTATGGCTACACCTTC.

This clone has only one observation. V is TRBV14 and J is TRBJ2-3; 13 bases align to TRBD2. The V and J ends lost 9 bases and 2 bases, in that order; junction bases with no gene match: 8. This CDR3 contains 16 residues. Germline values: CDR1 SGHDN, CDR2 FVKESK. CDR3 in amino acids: CASRTSGGRTTDTQYF. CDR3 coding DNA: TGTGCCAGTCGGACTAGCGGGGGTCGAACCACAGATACGCAGTATTTT.

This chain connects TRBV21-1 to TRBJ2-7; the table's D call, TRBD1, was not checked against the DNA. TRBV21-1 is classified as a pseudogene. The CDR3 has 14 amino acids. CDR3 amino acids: CASSSRQGRYEQYF. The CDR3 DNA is TGTGCCAGCAGCTCAAGACAGGGCCGCTACGAGCAGTACTTC.

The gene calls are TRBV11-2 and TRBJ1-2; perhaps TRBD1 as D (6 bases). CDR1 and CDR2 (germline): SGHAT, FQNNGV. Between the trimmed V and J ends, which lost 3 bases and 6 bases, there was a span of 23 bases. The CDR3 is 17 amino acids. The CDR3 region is CASSFDHTGRVEDGYTF. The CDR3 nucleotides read TGTGCCAGCAGCTTCGACCACACAGGGAGGGTTGAGGATGGCTACACCTTC.

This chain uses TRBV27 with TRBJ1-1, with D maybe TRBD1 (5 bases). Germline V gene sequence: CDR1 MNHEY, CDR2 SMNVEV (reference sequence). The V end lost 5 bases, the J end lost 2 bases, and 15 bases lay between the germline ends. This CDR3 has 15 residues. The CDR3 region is CASSPKEGVNTEAFF. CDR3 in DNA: TGTGCCAGCAGTCCCAAGGAAGGGGTTAACACTGAAGCTTTCTTT.

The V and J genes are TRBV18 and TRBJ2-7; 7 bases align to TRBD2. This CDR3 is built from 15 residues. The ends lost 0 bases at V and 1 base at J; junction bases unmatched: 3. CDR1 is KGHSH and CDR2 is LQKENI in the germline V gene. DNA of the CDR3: TGTGCCAGCTCACCACCGCTAGCGGAATCCTACGAGCAGTACTTC. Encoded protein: CASSPPLAESYEQYF.

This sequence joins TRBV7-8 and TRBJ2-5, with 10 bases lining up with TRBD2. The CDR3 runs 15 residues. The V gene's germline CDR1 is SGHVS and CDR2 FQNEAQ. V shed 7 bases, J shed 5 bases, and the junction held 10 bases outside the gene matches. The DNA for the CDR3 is TGTGCCAGCACTCCTAGCGGGGGCTGGGGTGAGACCCAGTACTTC. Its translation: CASTPSGGWGETQYF.

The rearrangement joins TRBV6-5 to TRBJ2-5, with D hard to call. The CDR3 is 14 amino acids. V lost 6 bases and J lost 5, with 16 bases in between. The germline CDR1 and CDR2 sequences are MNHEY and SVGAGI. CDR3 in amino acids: CASSPPVPRETQYF. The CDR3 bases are TGTGCCAGCAGCCCCCCCGTACCCAGGGAGACCCAGTACTTC.

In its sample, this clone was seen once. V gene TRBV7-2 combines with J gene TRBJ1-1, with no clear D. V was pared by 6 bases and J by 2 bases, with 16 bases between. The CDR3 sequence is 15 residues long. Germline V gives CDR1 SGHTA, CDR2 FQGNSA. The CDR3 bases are TGTGCCAGCAGGGTAGTTGGTCTTCGAAACACTGAAGCTTTCTTT. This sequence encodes CASRVVGLRNTEAFF.

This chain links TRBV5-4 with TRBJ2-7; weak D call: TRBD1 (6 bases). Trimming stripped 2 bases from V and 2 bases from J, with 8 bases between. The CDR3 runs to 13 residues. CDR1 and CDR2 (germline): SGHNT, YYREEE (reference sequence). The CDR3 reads CASSFGQPYEQYF. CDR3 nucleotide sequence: TGTGCCAGCAGCTTTGGACAGCCCTACGAGCAGTACTTC.

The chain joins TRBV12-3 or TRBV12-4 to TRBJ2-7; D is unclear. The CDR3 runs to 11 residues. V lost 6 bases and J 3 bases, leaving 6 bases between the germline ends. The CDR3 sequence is CASSYNYEQYF. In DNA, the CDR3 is TGTGCCAGCAGCTATAACTACGAGCAGTACTTC.

In nucleotides, the CDR3 is TGTGCCACCTACGGGGGGTTAGGCTATGGCTACACCTTC. It specifies CATYGGLGYGYTF. The chain carries TRBV28 and TRBJ1-2; D is possibly TRBD1 (5 bases). There are 13 residues in the CDR3. From germline, CDR1 is MDHEN and CDR2 SYDVKM. Trimming shortened V by 10 bases and J by 4 bases, and 16 bases separated the two germline ends.

The CDR3, as DNA: TGTGCCAGCAGCCCGGGACTAGCGGGGAGACGCACAGATACGCAGTATTTT. Translation gives CASSPGLAGRRTDTQYF. V gene TRBV3-1 (or the pseudogene TRBV3-2) combines with J gene TRBJ2-3, with TRBD2 identical over 13 bases. CDR3 length equals 17 residues. The germline V gene has CDR1 LGHDT and CDR2 YNNKEL (reference sequence). V dropped 4 bases and J dropped 1; count of bases not matched to a gene: 5.

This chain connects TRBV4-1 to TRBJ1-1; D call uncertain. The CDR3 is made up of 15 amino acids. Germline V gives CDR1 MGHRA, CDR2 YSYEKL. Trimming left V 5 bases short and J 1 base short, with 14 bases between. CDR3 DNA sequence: TGCGCCAGCAGCGCCCAAGCGGGCGCGAACACTGAAGCTTTCTTT. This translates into CASSAQAGANTEAFF.

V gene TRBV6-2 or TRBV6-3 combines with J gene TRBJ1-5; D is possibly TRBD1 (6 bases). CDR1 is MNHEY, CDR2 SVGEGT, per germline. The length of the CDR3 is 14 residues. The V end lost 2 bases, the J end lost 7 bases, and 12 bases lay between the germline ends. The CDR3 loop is CASSYGAGDQPQHF. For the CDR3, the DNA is TGTGCCAGCAGTTACGGGGCAGGGGACCAGCCCCAGCATTTT.

CDR3 sequence (DNA): TGTGCCACCAGCAGAGACAGGGGGCCTCAGCCCCAGCATTTT. It encodes CATSRDRGPQPQHF. The chain joins TRBV15 to TRBJ1-5, with 8 bases that match TRBD1. V dropped 0 bases and J dropped 6; count of bases not matched to a gene: 1. This CDR3 spans 14 amino acids. Germline V gene sequence: CDR1 LNHNV, CDR2 YYDKDF (reference sequence).

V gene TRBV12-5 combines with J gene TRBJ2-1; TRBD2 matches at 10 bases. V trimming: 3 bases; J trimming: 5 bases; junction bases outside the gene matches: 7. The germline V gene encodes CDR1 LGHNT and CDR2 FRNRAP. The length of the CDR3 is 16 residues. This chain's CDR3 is CASGFRSGGAHNEQFF. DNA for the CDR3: TGTGCTAGTGGTTTCCGAAGCGGGGGGGCGCACAATGAGCAGTTCTTC.